Each of the 16 T cell receptor beta chains below was sequenced from the same sample in a study of cytomegalovirus exposure and HLA in healthy donors. The PCR used 60 Vbeta and 13 Jbeta primers. Sequencing used immunoSEQ multiplex PCR; TCRdb keeps in-frame clones, though not all of them. This table holds around 100,000 clones, approximately 74% found once. Sequencing used PBMCs. The receptors shown here come from a woman aged 40 to 49 in good health and CMV-seropositive.

This sequence joins TRBV5-4 and TRBJ2-7; 15 nucleotides align to TRBD2. The CDR3 is 15 amino acids. Germline CDR1 and CDR2: SGHNT and YYREEE (reference sequence). Germline trimming cut 4 bases from V and 6 bases from J; bases unmatched to any gene: 5. The DNA of the CDR3 is TGTGCCAGCAGCCCGACGGGACTAGCGGGAGGCGAGCAGTACTTC. It encodes CASSPTGLAGGEQYF.

J is TRBJ1-1 and V is TRBV27, with 8 bases identical to TRBD1. Trimming cost V 6 bases and J 5 bases; bases outside gene matches: 11. The CDR3 is made up of 15 amino acids. From germline, CDR1 is MNHEY and CDR2 SMNVEV (reference sequence). CDR3 in amino acids: CASRRSGTGWTEAFF. The CDR3 nucleotides are TGTGCCAGCAGGCGTTCGGGGACAGGATGGACTGAAGCTTTCTTT.

The chain recombines TRBV6-6 with TRBJ2-1, with D perhaps TRBD2 (5 bases). Germline V gene data show CDR1 as MNHNY and CDR2 as SVGAGI (reference sequence). The CDR3 length is 14 residues. V dropped 2 bases and J dropped 2 bases, with 7 bases sitting between them. As DNA, the CDR3 is TGTGCCAGCAGTTACCACGGGGCCTACAATGAGCAGTTCTTC. This translates into CASSYHGAYNEQFF.

CDR3 coding DNA: TGTGCCAGCAGTTACACCGGTAGCTCCTACGAGCAGTACTTC. It is translated as CASSYTGSSYEQYF. The genes are TRBV6-6 and TRBJ2-7; D is unclear. From germline, CDR1 is MNHNY and CDR2 SVGAGI (reference sequence). The V end was cut by 2 bases, the J end by 0 bases, with 8 bases between. The CDR3 has 14 amino acids.

The rearrangement links TRBV19 to TRBJ2-1; D possibly corresponds to TRBD1 (5 bases). Per germline, CDR1 LNHDA and CDR2 SQIVND (reference sequence). V was trimmed by 6 bases and J by 0 bases, leaving 12 bases between them. The CDR3 contains 15 residues. The CDR3 reads CASRTRVSSYNEQFF. The DNA for the CDR3 is TGTGCCAGTAGAACCAGGGTGAGCTCCTACAATGAGCAGTTCTTC.

The chain links TRBV6-1 to TRBJ2-1, with 7 nucleotides matching TRBD2. This CDR3 is built from 18 residues. The V gene's germline CDR1 is MNHNS and CDR2 SASEGT. Trimming at V came to 3 bases and at J to 4 bases, leaving 15 bases not matched to a gene. As DNA, the CDR3 is TGTGCCAGCAGTGAGGGGGGGGTGTTGGCCTCCATTTACAATGAGCAGTTCTTC. Encoded protein: CASSEGGVLASIYNEQFF.

The chain couples TRBV7-8 to TRBJ1-5; possibly TRBD1 for D (5 bases). This CDR3 region has 15 residues. From germline, CDR1 is SGHVS and CDR2 FQNEAQ. V gave up 3 bases and J gave up 4 bases, with 13 bases separating them. CDR3: CASSFLGEVNQPQHF. CDR3 bases: TGTGCCAGCAGCTTCTTAGGGGAGGTTAATCAGCCCCAGCATTTT.

This rearrangement joins TRBV5-6 to TRBJ2-3; the D gene is possibly TRBD1 (5 bases). The germline gives CDR1 SGHDT, CDR2 YYEEEE. The V and J ends lost 4 bases and 8 bases respectively, with 17 bases between them. The CDR3 contains 14 residues. This CDR3 reads CASSIDSPPGTQYF. The DNA of the CDR3 is TGTGCCAGCAGCATAGACAGCCCCCCGGGTACGCAGTATTTT.

Only a few counts were recorded for this clone. J is TRBJ2-1 and V is TRBV5-4, with 10 nucleotides matching TRBD1. Per germline, CDR1 SGHNT and CDR2 YYREEE (reference sequence). The length of the CDR3 is 16 residues. The junction had 11 bases not matched to a gene; V was cut back by 3 bases and J by 8 bases. The CDR3 DNA sequence: TGTGCCAGCAGCTCTCACGACAGGGGGCTTCGGTATGAGCAGTTCTTC. Its protein product is CASSSHDRGLRYEQFF.

The chain combines TRBV11-3 with TRBJ1-6, with D possibly matching TRBD1 (5 bases). Trimming removed 6 bases at V and 7 bases at J, with 10 bases between. Germline CDR1 is SGHNT and CDR2 is YENEEA. The CDR3 extends over 13 amino acids. This chain's CDR3 is CASSRGGNSPLHF. CDR3 coding DNA: TGTGCCAGCAGTAGGGGTGGAAATTCACCCCTCCACTTT.

The genes are TRBV5-5 and TRBJ2-3; D is undetermined. The V and J ends lost 4 bases and 5 bases respectively, with 11 bases between them. The CDR3 is 13 residues long. Per the germline V gene, CDR1 is SGHKS and CDR2 is YYEKEE (reference sequence). The DNA of the CDR3 is TGTGCCAGCAGCCCCACTACTGGAGATACGCAGTATTTT. This gives the protein CASSPTTGDTQYF.

This clone came up once. This chain connects TRBV4-1 to TRBJ2-7; 11 bases map to TRBD2. V lost 0 bases to trimming and J lost 5 bases; unmatched junction nucleotides: 9. In germline, CDR1 is MGHRA, CDR2 YSYEKL. This CDR3 region has 17 residues. The CDR3, as DNA: TGCGCCAGCAGCCAAGAGACTTTAGCGGGAGGGCCCCACGAGCAGTACTTC. Encoded protein: CASSQETLAGGPHEQYF.

This sequence joins TRBV2 and TRBJ1-4, with no clear D. The germline CDR1 and CDR2 sequences are SNHLY and FYNNEI. The CDR3 runs to 15 residues. The ends were cut back, 8 bases at V and 0 bases at J, with 13 bases in the middle. The DNA of the CDR3 is TGTGCCAGCGGGCAGAATACTGCAACTAATGAAAAACTGTTTTTT. It is translated as CASGQNTATNEKLFF.

This clone has just one count. J is TRBJ1-4 and V is TRBV5-1; D is uncertain. The CDR3 consists of 15 residues. In germline, CDR1 is SGHRS, CDR2 YFSETQ. V lost 0 bases, J lost 0 bases, and 6 bases lay in between. The CDR3 coding sequence is TGCGCCAGCAGCTTGGTCTCGGCAACTAATGAAAAACTGTTTTTT. It specifies CASSLVSATNEKLFF.

The J gene is TRBJ1-2, the V gene TRBV2, with 10 nucleotides matching TRBD1. CDR1 is SNHLY and CDR2 is FYNNEI in the germline V gene. The CDR3 loop spans 19 amino acids. Trimming removed 10 bases from V and 0 bases from J; junction bases left unmatched: 20. The CDR3 loop reads CATSNTQLRTGGTNYGYTF. For the CDR3, the DNA is TGTGCCACCTCAAATACCCAACTCCGGACAGGGGGAACTAACTATGGCTACACCTTC.

This clone was counted between two and nine times. The J gene is TRBJ2-7, the V gene TRBV6-5, with 13 positions matching TRBD2. Germline V lookup: CDR1 MNHEY, CDR2 SVGAGI. The length of the CDR3 is 15 residues. Losses at the gene ends were 8 bases for V and 2 bases for J; bases not matched to a gene: 6. This CDR3 is CASGQLAGGPYEQYF. CDR3 coding DNA: TGTGCCAGCGGTCAACTAGCGGGAGGGCCCTACGAGCAGTACTTC.